The 16 T cell receptor beta chains presented below share a single source sample, sequenced in a study of type 1 and type 2 diabetes patients (dated by TCRdb to 2016 to 2017). Sequencing used an Illumina MiSeq. Genomic DNA from sorted T cell subsets was used as template for TCRbeta CDR3 amplification. The TCRbeta CDR3 region was amplified by multiplex PCR with 30 forward and 13 reverse primers. TCRdb reprocessing: public reads trimmed at Q25 with fastp, clones called with MiXCR, in-frame beta chains kept. Each entry merges the rows of one CDR3 protein and shows their most common DNA and genes. Counted in this sample were about 290,000 distinct CDR3 sequences; 40% to 50% of them appeared once. Together, the top ten hold about 13% of the sample. Sequences were obtained from peripheral blood mononuclear cells (PBMCs). These receptors all stem from a man aged 18-30 years with type 2 diabetes.

CDR3 sequence (DNA): TGTGCCAGCAGCGGACTGGGGGAGGAACGCTTCTATGGCTACACCTTC. It is translated as CASSGLGEERFYGYTF. The chain has TRBV14 and TRBJ1-2; weak D call: TRBD1 (5 bases). V was shortened by 5 bases and J by 4 bases, with 20 bases between the two germline ends. Germline CDR1 and CDR2: SGHDN and FVKESK. This CDR3 has 16 amino acids.

This clonotype has a count of ten or more. The chain combines TRBV10-1 with TRBJ1-2; 9 positions match TRBD1. The CDR3 is made up of 15 amino acids. Germline-derived CDR1 and CDR2 are WNHNN and SYGVQD (reference sequence). With V trimmed by 0 bases and J by 7 bases, 6 bases remained unmatched. This chain's CDR3 is CASSESGTGTSGYTF. The CDR3 DNA reads TGCGCCAGCAGTGAGTCGGGGACAGGGACGAGTGGCTACACCTTC.

Ten or more counts support this clonotype. This sequence joins TRBV19 and TRBJ2-7; no clear D. CDR3 length: 12 residues. CDR1 and CDR2 (germline): LNHDA, SQIVND (reference sequence). Trimming stripped 5 bases from V and 3 bases from J, with 8 bases between. The CDR3 loop is CASSVSNYEQYF. The CDR3 region has the DNA TGTGCCAGTAGTGTCTCTAACTACGAGCAGTACTTC. Together with reference TRBV19 and TRBJ2-7, the CDR3 gives the full variable domain: DGGITQSPKYLFRKEGQNVTLSCEQNLNHDAMYWYRQDPGQGLRLIYYSQIVNDFQKGDIAEGYSVSREKKESFPLTVTSAQKNPTAFYLCASSVSNYEQYFGPGTRLTVT.

This clonotype showed up many times. The chain combines TRBV5-1 with TRBJ2-2, with 8 bases that match TRBD2. V lost 3 bases to trimming and J lost 1 base; unmatched junction nucleotides: 8. This CDR3 is built from 17 residues. Per the germline V gene, CDR1 is SGHRS and CDR2 is YFSETQ. The CDR3, as DNA: TGCGCCAGCAGCTCTCCCCGGAGCGGGGGGAACACCGGGGAGCTGTTTTTT. Its translation: CASSSPRSGGNTGELFF.

This clonotype occurred a few times. This sequence joins TRBV6-5 and TRBJ2-6, with a weak D call TRBD2 (5 bases). This CDR3 is 15 amino acids long. Trimming took 6 bases from V and 2 from J, leaving 11 bases between them. Looked up from germline, CDR1 is MNHEY and CDR2 is SVGAGI. Written as DNA, the CDR3 is TGTGCCAGCAGCCGACTAACACCTGGGGCCAACGTCCTGACTTTC. Translating gives CASSRLTPGANVLTF.

This clonotype showed up just a few times. The chain recombines TRBV10-1 with TRBJ2-2, with D unclear. The germline V gene has CDR1 WNHNN and CDR2 SYGVQD (reference sequence). The CDR3 has 16 residues. With 0 bases removed from V and 0 bases from J, the gap between germline ends came to 8 bases. In DNA form, the CDR3 reads TGCGCCAGCAGTGAGTCCCAATCAACGAACACCGGGGAGCTGTTTTTT. Amino acid sequence: CASSESQSTNTGELFF.

The CDR3 region has the DNA TGTGCCAGCCAACCGACAGGTATAGGCGGGGAGCTGTTTTTT. Translation gives CASQPTGIGGELFF. The chain is built from TRBV9 and TRBJ2-2; the D gene is possibly TRBD1 (6 bases). The CDR3 covers 14 residues. In germline, CDR1 is SGDLS, CDR2 YYNGEE. Between the trimmed V and J ends, which lost 7 bases and 7 bases, there was a span of 17 bases.

This clonotype showed up just a few times. The rearrangement links TRBV5-1 to TRBJ2-7, with 7 positions matching TRBD1. CDR1 is SGHRS, CDR2 YFSETQ, per germline. The CDR3 runs to 15 residues. The junction had 13 bases not matched to a gene; V was cut back by 5 bases and J by 5 bases. CDR3 coding DNA: TGCGCCAGCAGACTTGCCCTGATGGGACAGAACGAGCAGTACTTC. It encodes CASRLALMGQNEQYF. Full variable domain (rest looked up from reference TRBV5-1 and TRBJ2-7): KAGVTQTPRYLIKTRGQQVTLSCSPISGHRSVSWYQQTPGQGLQFLFEYFSETQRNKGNFPGRFSGRQFSNSRSEMNVSTLELGDSALYLCASRLALMGQNEQYFGPGTRLTVT.

This clonotype was counted ten times or more. As DNA, the CDR3 is TGTGCCACCAGCAGAGATCTCGGTTCGGTCCGCACTGAAGCTTTCTTT. This sequence encodes CATSRDLGSVRTEAFF. The rearrangement uses TRBV15 and TRBJ1-1, with D hard to call. V was pared by 0 bases and J by 4 bases, with 15 bases between. Germline values: CDR1 LNHNV, CDR2 YYDKDF (reference sequence). This CDR3 spans 16 amino acids.

This rearrangement joins TRBV7-2 to TRBJ2-1; D gene unclear. The CDR3 sequence is 16 residues long. CDR1 and CDR2 from the germline V gene are SGHTA and FQGNSA. Trimming took 5 bases from V and 0 from J, leaving 14 bases between them. In nucleotides, the CDR3 is TGTGCCAGCAGCCAAGAAGTCCGGAGCTCCTACAATGAGCAGTTCTTC. Translated: CASSQEVRSSYNEQFF.

This clonotype was counted between two and nine times. This sequence joins TRBV2 and TRBJ2-2; possibly TRBD1 or TRBD2 for D (6 bases each). The CDR3 spans 16 residues. Germline V CDR1 and CDR2: SNHLY, FYNNEI. With 8 bases removed from V and 5 bases from J, the gap between germline ends came to 21 bases. This chain's CDR3 is CASHVEGGLGTGELFF. In DNA form, the CDR3 reads TGTGCCAGCCATGTGGAGGGGGGCTTGGGGACCGGGGAGCTGTTTTTT.

The chain is built from TRBV20-1 and TRBJ2-3; 7 nucleotides line up with TRBD2. CDR1 is DFQATT, CDR2 SNEGSKA, per germline (reference sequence). This CDR3 has 14 amino acids. After removal of 5 bases from V and 0 bases from J, the junction contained 5 bases not matched to a gene. DNA for the CDR3: TGCAGTGCTCGCAGCGGGAATAGCACAGATACGCAGTATTTT. Protein sequence: CSARSGNSTDTQYF.

A few counts support this clonotype. As DNA, the CDR3 is TGTGCCAGCAGCTTCCCGGGACTAGATTTGGCGAACACCGGGGAGCTGTTTTTT. It is translated as CASSFPGLDLANTGELFF. V and J are TRBV7-8 and TRBJ2-2; TRBD2 aligns across 8 bases. J was trimmed by 0 bases and V by 3 bases; bases with no gene match: 9. From germline, CDR1 is SGHVS and CDR2 FQNEAQ. The CDR3 runs to 18 residues.

The chain combines TRBV7-2 with TRBJ2-3, with a tentative D call TRBD2 (5 bases). The V gene's germline CDR1 is SGHTA and CDR2 FQGNSA. The CDR3 totals 15 residues. With 2 bases removed from V and 4 bases from J, the gap between germline ends came to 13 bases. CDR3 DNA: TGTGCCAGCAGCTTAAGCGGATTAGCGTCAGATACGCAGTATTTT. Its translation: CASSLSGLASDTQYF.

The chain uses TRBV7-6 and TRBJ2-7; D is perhaps TRBD1 (6 bases). The V gene lost 2 bases and the J gene lost 4 bases, with 15 bases spanning the gap. Per the germline V gene, CDR1 is SGHVS and CDR2 is FNYEAQ. The CDR3 spans 15 residues. CDR3 DNA: TGTGCCAGCAGCTTAAATTACGGACAGCGGTACGAGCAGTACTTC. As protein: CASSLNYGQRYEQYF.

This clonotype was seen at least ten times. The rearrangement links TRBV7-2 to TRBJ2-5, with D tentatively TRBD1 (5 bases). In germline, CDR1 is SGHTA, CDR2 FQGNSA. The CDR3 sequence is 14 residues long. Trimming shortened V by 4 bases and J by 0 bases, and 9 bases separated the two germline ends. The CDR3 loop is CASSSSRDQETQYF. CDR3 nucleotide sequence: TGTGCCAGCAGCTCCTCCAGGGACCAAGAGACCCAGTACTTC.